This section outlines one T cell receptor beta chain sequence together with its context. The data were obtained in a study of blood T cell repertoires in COVID-19. Recruitment covered 20 to 25 US areas and drew participants whose ages spanned roughly 18 to 90 years. Method: immunoSEQ multiplex PCR; TCRdb's copy keeps in-frame clones and lacks some. The data hold more than 200,000 clones, with approximately 80% observed a single time. The junction had 7 bases not matched to a gene; V was cut back by 5 bases and J by 4 bases. Germline V lookup: CDR1 SGHAT, CDR2 FQNNGV. CDR3 length: 15 residues. The chain has TRBV11-2 and TRBJ2-1; 8 bases match TRBD2. The specimen sequenced was PBMCs or T cells enriched from blood (not recorded which). This sequence was found in a woman in her thirties or forties with acute COVID-19. The CDR3 here is CASSEFRGGYNEQFF. CDR3 bases: TGTGCCAGCAGCGAGTTCCGGGGGGGATACAATGAGCAGTTCTTC.